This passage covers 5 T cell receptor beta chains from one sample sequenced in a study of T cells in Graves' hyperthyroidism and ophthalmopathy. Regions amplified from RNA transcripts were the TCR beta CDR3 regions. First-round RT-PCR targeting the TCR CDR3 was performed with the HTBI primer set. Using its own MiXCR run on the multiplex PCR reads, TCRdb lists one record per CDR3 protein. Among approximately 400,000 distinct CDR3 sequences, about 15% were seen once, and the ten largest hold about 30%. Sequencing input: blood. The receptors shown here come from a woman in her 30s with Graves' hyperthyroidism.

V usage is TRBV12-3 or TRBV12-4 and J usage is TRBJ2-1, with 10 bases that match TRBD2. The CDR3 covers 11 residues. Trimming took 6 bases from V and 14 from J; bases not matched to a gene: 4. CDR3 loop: CASSAGTSEFF. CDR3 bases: TGTGCCAGCAGCGCCGGGACTAGCGAGTTCTTC.

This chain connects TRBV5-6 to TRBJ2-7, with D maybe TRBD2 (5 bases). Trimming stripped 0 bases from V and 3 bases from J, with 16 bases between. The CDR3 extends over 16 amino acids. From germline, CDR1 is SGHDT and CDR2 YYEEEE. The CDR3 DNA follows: TGTGCCAGCAGCTTGGCTTATCTCTCCGGGATCTACGAGCAGTACTTC. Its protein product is CASSLAYLSGIYEQYF.

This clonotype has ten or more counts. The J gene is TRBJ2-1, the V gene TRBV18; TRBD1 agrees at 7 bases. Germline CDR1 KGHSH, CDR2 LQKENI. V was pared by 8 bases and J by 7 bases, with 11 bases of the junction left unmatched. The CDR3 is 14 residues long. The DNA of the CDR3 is TGTGCCAGCCGTAGGTCGGGACAGACTAATGAGCAGTTCTTC. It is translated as CASRRSGQTNEQFF.

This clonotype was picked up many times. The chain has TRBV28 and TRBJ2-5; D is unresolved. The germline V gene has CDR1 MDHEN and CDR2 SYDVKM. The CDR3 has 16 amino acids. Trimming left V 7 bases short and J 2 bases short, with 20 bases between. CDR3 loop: CASTGSGLGRQETQYF. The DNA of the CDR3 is TGTGCCAGCACGGGTTCTGGGTTGGGAAGACAAGAGACCCAGTACTTC.

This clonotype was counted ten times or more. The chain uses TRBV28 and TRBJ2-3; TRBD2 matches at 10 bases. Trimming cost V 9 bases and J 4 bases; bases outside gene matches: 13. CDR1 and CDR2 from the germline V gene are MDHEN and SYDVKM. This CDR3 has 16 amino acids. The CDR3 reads CASGGPSGRASDTQYF. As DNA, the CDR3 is TGTGCCAGTGGAGGCCCCAGCGGGAGGGCCTCAGATACGCAGTATTTT.